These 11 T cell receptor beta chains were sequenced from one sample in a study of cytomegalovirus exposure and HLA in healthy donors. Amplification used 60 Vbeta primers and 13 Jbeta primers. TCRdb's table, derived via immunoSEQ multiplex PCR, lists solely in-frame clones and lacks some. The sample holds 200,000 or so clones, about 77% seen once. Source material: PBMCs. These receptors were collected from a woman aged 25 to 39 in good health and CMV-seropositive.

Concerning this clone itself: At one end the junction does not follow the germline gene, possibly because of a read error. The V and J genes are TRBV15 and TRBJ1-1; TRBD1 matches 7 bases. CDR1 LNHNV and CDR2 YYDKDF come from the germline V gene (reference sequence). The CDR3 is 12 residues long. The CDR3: CATTLEGAEAFF. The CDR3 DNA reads TGTGCCACCACGCTTGAGGGGGCTGAGGCTTTCTTT.

In DNA, the CDR3 is TGTGCCAGCAGTCAAGGTAGCGGGAACTCCTACGAGCAGTACTTC. Protein product: CASSQGSGNSYEQYF. The rearrangement joins TRBV7-9 to TRBJ2-7; TRBD2 matches 8 bases. Per germline, CDR1 SEHNR and CDR2 FQNEAQ (reference sequence). The V and J ends lost 6 bases and 0 bases, in that order; junction bases with no gene match: 7. CDR3 size: 15 residues.

The CDR3 DNA sequence: TGTGCCATCAGTGAGATCAGCGGCCAAGAGACCCAGTACTTC. Translation gives CAISEISGQETQYF. V is TRBV10-3 and J is TRBJ2-5, with D possibly TRBD2 on 5 matching bases. Trimming took 2 bases from V and 1 from J, leaving 8 bases between them. The CDR3 contains 14 residues. In germline, CDR1 is ENHRY, CDR2 SYGVKD.

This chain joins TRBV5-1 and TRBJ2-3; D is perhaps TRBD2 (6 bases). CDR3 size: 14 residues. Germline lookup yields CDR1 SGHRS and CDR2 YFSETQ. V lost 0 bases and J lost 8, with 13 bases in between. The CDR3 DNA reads TGCGCCAGCAGCTTGGTAGATCGGGGAGGTACGCAGTATTTT. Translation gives CASSLVDRGGTQYF.

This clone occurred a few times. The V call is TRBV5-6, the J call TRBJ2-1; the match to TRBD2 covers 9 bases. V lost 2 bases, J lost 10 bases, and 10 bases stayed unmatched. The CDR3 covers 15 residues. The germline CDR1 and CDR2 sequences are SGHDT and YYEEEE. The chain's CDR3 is CASSFGSSGTGEQFF. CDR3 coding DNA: TGTGCCAGCAGCTTTGGGTCTAGCGGGACGGGGGAGCAGTTCTTC.

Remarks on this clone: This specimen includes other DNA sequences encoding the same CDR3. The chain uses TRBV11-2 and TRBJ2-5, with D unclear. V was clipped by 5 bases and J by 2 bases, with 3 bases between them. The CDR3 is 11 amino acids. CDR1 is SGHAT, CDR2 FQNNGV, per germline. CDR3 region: CASSQQETQYF. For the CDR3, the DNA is TGTGCCAGCAGCCAACAAGAGACCCAGTACTTC.

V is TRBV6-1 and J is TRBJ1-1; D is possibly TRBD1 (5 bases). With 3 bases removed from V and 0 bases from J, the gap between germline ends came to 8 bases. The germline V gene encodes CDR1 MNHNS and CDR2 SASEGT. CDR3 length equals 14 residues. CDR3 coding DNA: TGTGCCAGCAGTGAGGCAGGGCTGAACACTGAAGCTTTCTTT. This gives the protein CASSEAGLNTEAFF.

The DNA of the CDR3 is TGTGCCAGCAGTTTGAGGTCCGTGACTAGCGGGTGGGGTGAGCAGTTCTTC. Its protein is CASSLRSVTSGWGEQFF. The V call is TRBV27, the J call TRBJ2-1; 10 nucleotides line up with TRBD2. CDR1 and CDR2 (germline): MNHEY, SMNVEV (reference sequence). The J segment lost 9 bases and the V segment lost 3 bases, leaving 14 bases of the junction unmatched. This CDR3 contains 17 residues.

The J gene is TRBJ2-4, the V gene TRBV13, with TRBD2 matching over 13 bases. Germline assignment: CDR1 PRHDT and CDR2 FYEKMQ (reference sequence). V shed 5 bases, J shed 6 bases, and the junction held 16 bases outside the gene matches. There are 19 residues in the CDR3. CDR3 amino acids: CASSKSPGLAGARSNIQYF. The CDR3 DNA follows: TGTGCCAGCAGCAAAAGCCCAGGACTAGCGGGAGCGCGGTCAAACATTCAGTACTTC.

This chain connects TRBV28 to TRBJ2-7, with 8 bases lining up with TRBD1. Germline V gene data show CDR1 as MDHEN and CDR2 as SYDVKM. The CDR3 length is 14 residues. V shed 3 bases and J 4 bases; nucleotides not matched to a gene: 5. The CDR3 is CASSFQGAEYEQYF. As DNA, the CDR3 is TGTGCCAGCAGTTTTCAGGGGGCCGAATACGAGCAGTACTTC.

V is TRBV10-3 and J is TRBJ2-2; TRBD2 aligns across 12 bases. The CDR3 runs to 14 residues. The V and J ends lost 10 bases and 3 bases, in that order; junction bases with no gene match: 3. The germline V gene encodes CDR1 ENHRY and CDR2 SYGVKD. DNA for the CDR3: TGTGCCACCAGGACTAGCGGGGACACCGGGGAGCTGTTTTTT. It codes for CATRTSGDTGELFF.